The 8 T cell receptor beta chains reported below all come from one sample, sequenced in a study of Ad26.COV2.S vaccination and SARS-CoV-2 variants. Stated treatment: around 19 received Ad26.COV2.S at low or high dose, single or two shots; roughly five received placebo; per-sample allocation not given. Collection of samples fell on day 63 after the first vaccine or placebo injection. Assay: immunoSEQ multiplex PCR; the TCRdb copy retains only in-frame clones and omits some. The sample lists about 320,000 clones; just over 85% were seen once. The source was peripheral blood, collected in a trial of Ad26.COV2.S vaccine versus placebo. These TCRs come from a person between 18 and 60 years old who received the Ad26.COV2.S COVID-19 vaccine or a placebo.

CDR3 nucleotides: TGTGCCAGCATGAAGGAATTAAATTCACCCCTCCACTTT. Protein sequence: CASMKELNSPLHF. V gene TRBV6-5 combines with J gene TRBJ1-6; unclear D gene. Trimming took off 7 bases at V and 7 bases at J, with 11 bases between the two ends. This CDR3 is built from 13 residues. Germline values: CDR1 MNHEY, CDR2 SVGAGI.

Details on this clone: Distinct nucleotide sequences in the sample also encode this CDR3. The chain has TRBV12-3 or TRBV12-4 and TRBJ2-5; the D is unclear. V shed 6 bases and J shed 5 bases, with 7 bases lying between them. This CDR3 region has 11 residues. The chain's CDR3 is CASSLEETQYF. In nucleotides, the CDR3 is TGTGCCAGCAGCCTGGAGGAGACCCAGTACTTC.

This chain connects TRBV7-2 to TRBJ2-2, with TRBD2 matching 8 bases. Germline V gene lookup returns CDR1 SGHTA and CDR2 FQGNSA. The ends lost 0 bases at V and 0 bases at J; junction bases unmatched: 6. CDR3 length: 18 residues. CDR3 coding DNA: TGTGCCAGCAGCTTAGCGCTCGGGAGGGGTACGAACACCGGGGAGCTGTTTTTT. Its translation: CASSLALGRGTNTGELFF.

The chain employs TRBV19 and TRBJ1-5; 7 bases are shared with TRBD1. The J segment lost 2 bases and the V segment lost 1 base, leaving 11 bases of the junction unmatched. Germline CDR1 LNHDA, CDR2 SQIVND (reference sequence). There are 18 residues in the CDR3. The CDR3 protein is CASSIGTGAILRNQPQHF. DNA for the CDR3: TGTGCCAGTAGTATAGGTACAGGGGCCATCCTCCGCAATCAGCCCCAGCATTTT.

V is TRBV5-1 and J is TRBJ2-2, with 11 positions matching TRBD2. The CDR3 runs to 16 residues. V lost 4 bases, J lost 6 bases, and 8 bases stayed unmatched. The germline CDR1 and CDR2 sequences are SGHRS and YFSETQ. Written as DNA, the CDR3 is TGCGCCAGCAGCCGATCTAGCGGGGGGAAAGCCGGGGAGCTGTTTTTT. Amino acids: CASSRSSGGKAGELFF.

The chain employs TRBV9 and TRBJ1-1; D perhaps matches TRBD1 (5 bases). V gave up 3 bases and J gave up 5 bases, with 17 bases separating them. CDR3 size: 15 residues. Looked up from germline, CDR1 is SGDLS and CDR2 is YYNGEE. The CDR3 region is CASSAPERGRTEAFF. In nucleotides, the CDR3 is TGTGCCAGCAGCGCCCCCGAGAGGGGTCGGACTGAAGCTTTCTTT.

V is TRBV9 and J is TRBJ2-5; 7 nucleotides line up with TRBD2. Germline loops: CDR1 SGDLS, CDR2 YYNGEE. The CDR3 spans 15 residues. V was pared by 0 bases and J by 2 bases, with 4 bases of the junction left unmatched. CDR3 amino acids: CASSVEGRGQETQYF. The CDR3 region has the DNA TGTGCCAGCAGCGTAGAGGGGCGGGGGCAAGAGACCCAGTACTTC.

The V gene is TRBV4-2, the J gene TRBJ1-5; 9 bases map to TRBD1. CDR1 is LGHNA, CDR2 YNFKEQ, per germline. The CDR3 spans 15 residues. Trimming took 0 bases from V and 7 from J; bases not matched to a gene: 4. CDR3 DNA: TGTGCCAGCAGCCAAGAAGGGGACAGGGACCAGCCCCAGCATTTT. This translates into CASSQEGDRDQPQHF.